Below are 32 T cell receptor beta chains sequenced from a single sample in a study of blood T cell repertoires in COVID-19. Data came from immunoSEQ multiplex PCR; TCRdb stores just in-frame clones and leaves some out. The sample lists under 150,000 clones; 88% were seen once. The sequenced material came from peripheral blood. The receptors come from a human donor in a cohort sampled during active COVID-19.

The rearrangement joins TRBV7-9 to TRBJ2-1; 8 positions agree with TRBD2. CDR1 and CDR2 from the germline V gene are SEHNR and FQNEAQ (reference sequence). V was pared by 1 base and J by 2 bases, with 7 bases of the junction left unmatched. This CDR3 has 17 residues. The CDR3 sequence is CASSLVLAGPPYNEQFF. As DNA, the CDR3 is TGTGCCAGCAGCTTAGTTTTAGCGGGGCCACCCTACAATGAGCAGTTCTTC.

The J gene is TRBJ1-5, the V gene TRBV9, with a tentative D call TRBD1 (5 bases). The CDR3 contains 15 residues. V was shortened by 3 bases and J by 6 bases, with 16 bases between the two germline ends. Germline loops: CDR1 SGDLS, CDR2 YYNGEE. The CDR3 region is CASSGPGTTSQPQHF. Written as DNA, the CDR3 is TGTGCCAGCAGCGGACCCGGGACTACTTCTCAGCCCCAGCATTTT.

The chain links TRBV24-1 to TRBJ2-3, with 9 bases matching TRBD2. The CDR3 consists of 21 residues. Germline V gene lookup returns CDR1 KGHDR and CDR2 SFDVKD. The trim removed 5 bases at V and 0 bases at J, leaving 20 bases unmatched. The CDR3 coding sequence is TGTGCCACCAGTGCGGCGGGGGGGGGCGACCGAGCAACCTCTAGCACAGATACGCAGTATTTT. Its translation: CATSAAGGGDRATSSTDTQYF.

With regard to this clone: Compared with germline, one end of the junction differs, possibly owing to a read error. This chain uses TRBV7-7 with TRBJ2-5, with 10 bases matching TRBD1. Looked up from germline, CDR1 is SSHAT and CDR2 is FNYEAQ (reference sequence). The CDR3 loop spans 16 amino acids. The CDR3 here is CASSPTGTGVRETQYF. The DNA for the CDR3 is TGTGCTAGCAGCCCAACCGGGACAGGGGTGAGGGAGACCCAGTACTTC. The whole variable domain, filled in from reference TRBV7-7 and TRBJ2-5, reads GAGVSQSPRYKVTKRGQDVTLRCDPISSHATLYWYQQALGQGPEFLTYFNYEAQPDKSGLPSDRFSAERPEGSISTLTIQRTEQRDSAMYRCASSPTGTGVRETQYFGPGTRLLVL.

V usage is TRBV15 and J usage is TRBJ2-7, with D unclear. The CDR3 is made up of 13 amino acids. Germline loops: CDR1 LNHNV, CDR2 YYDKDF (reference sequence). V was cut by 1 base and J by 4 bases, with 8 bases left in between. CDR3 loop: CATSRVQLYEQYF. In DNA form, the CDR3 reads TGTGCCACCAGCAGAGTACAGCTTTACGAGCAGTACTTC.

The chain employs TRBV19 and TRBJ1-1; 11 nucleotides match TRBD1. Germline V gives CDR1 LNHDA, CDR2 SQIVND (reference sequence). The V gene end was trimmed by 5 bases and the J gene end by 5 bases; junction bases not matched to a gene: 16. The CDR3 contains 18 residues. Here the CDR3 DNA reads TGTGCCAGTAGTTCTCCCTTTTGGGACAGGGGGTTTGGAACTGAAGCTTTCTTT. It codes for CASSSPFWDRGFGTEAFF.

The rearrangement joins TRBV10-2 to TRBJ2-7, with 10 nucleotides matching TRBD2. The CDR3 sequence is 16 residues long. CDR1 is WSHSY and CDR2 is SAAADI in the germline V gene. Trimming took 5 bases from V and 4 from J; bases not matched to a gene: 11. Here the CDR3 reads CASSSTRLAGPYEQYF. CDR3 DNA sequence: TGCGCCAGCAGTTCTACACGACTAGCGGGTCCTTACGAGCAGTACTTC.

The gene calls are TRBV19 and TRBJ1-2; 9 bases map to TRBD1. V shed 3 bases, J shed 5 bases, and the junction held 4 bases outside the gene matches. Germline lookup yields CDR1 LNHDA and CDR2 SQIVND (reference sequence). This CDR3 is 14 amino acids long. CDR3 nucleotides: TGTGCCAGTAGTATCCGGGACAGGGCTTATGGCTACACCTTC. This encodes CASSIRDRAYGYTF.

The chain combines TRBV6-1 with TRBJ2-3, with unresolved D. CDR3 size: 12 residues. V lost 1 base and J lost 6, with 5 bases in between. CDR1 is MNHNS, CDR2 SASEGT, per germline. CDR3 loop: CASSEDADTQYF. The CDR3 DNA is TGTGCCAGCAGTGAAGATGCGGATACGCAGTATTTT.

CDR3 region: CASSYWRLAEYNEQFF. In DNA form, the CDR3 reads TGTGCCAGCAGTTACTGGAGACTAGCGGAGTACAATGAGCAGTTCTTC. The chain carries TRBV6-5 and TRBJ2-1; 9 nucleotides match TRBD2. This CDR3 is built from 16 residues. Trimming cost V 1 base and J 4 bases; bases outside gene matches: 5. Looked up from germline, CDR1 is MNHEY and CDR2 is SVGAGI.

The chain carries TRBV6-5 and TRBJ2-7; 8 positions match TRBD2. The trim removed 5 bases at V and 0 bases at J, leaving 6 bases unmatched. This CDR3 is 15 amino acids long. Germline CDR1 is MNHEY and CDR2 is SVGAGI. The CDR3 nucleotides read TGTGCCAGCAGTACTTATAGCGGGAACTCCTACGAGCAGTACTTC. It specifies CASSTYSGNSYEQYF.

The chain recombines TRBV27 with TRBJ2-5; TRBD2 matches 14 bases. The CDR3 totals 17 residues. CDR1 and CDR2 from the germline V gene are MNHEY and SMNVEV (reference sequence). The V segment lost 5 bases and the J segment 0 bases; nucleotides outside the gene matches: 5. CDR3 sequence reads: CASSRTSGGQYQETQYF. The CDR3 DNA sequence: TGTGCCAGCAGTCGGACTAGCGGGGGGCAGTACCAAGAGACCCAGTACTTC.

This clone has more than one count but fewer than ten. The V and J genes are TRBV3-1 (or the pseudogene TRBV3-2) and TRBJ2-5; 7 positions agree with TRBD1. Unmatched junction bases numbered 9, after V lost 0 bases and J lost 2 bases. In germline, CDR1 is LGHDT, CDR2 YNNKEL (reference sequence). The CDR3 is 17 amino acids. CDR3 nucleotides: TGTGCCAGCAGCCAAGAGGTGGGGGCAGGGGGTCAAGAGACCCAGTACTTC. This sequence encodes CASSQEVGAGGQETQYF.

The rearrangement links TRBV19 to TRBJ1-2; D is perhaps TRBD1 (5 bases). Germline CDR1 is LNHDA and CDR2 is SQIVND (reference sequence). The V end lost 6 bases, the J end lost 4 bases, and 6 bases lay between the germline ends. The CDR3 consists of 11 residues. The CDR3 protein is CASSGGYGYTF. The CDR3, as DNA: TGTGCCAGTAGCGGGGGCTATGGCTACACCTTC.

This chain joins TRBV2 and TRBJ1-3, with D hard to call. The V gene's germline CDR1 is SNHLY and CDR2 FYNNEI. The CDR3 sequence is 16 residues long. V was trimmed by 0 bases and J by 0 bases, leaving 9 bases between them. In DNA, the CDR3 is TGTGCCAGCAGTGAAGCGGTAGCGAGCTCTGGAAACACCATATATTTT. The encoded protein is CASSEAVASSGNTIYF.

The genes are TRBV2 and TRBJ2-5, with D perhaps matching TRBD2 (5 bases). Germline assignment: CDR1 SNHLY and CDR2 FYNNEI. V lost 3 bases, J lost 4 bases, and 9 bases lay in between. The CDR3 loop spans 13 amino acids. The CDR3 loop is CASSDGVGETQYF. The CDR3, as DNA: TGTGCCAGCAGTGACGGGGTGGGAGAGACCCAGTACTTC.

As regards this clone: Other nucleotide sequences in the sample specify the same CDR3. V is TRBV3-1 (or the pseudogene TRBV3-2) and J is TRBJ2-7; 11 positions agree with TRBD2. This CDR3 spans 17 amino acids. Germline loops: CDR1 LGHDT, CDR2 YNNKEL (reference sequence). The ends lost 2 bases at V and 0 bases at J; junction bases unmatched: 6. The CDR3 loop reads CASSQRTSGPSSYEQYF. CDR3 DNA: TGTGCCAGCAGCCAAAGGACTAGCGGGCCTAGCTCCTACGAGCAGTACTTC.

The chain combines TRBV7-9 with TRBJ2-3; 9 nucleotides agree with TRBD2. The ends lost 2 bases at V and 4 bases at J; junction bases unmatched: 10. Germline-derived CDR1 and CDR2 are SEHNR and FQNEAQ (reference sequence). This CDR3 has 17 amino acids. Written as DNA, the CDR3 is TGTGCCAGCAGCTTACGGAGGCTAGCGGGATTTGCAGATACGCAGTATTTT. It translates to CASSLRRLAGFADTQYF.

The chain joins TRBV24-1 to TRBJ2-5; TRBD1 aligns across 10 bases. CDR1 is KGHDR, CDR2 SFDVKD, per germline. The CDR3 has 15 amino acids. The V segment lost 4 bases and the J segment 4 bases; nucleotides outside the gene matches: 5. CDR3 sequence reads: CATSDPDRGGETQYF. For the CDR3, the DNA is TGTGCCACCAGTGACCCGGACAGGGGGGGAGAGACCCAGTACTTC.

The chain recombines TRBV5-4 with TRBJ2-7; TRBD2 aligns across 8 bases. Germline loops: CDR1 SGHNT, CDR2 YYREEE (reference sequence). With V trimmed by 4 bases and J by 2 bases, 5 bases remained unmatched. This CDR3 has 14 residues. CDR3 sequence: CASSELAVPYEQYF. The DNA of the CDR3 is TGTGCCAGCAGCGAACTAGCGGTCCCCTACGAGCAGTACTTC.

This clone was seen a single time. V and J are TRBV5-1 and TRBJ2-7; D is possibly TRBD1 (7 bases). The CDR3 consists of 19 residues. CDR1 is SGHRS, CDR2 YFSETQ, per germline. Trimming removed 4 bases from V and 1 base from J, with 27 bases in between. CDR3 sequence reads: CASSPLTGDSPLNSYEQYF. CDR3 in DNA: TGCGCCAGCAGCCCCCTGACGGGGGACAGCCCACTGAATTCCTACGAGCAGTACTTC.

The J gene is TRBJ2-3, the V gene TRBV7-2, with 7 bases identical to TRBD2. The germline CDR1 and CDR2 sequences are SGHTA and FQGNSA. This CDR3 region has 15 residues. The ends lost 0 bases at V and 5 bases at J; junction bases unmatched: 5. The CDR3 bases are TGTGCCAGCAGCTTAGCGCTGGGGGGGGGAGATACGCAGTATTTT. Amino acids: CASSLALGGGDTQYF.

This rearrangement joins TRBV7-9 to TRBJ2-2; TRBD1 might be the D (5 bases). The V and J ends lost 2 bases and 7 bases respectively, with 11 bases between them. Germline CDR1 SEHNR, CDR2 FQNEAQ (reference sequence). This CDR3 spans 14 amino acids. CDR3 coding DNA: TGTGCCAGCAGCTTACGGCCAAGGGGCGGGGAGCTGTTTTTT. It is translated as CASSLRPRGGELFF.

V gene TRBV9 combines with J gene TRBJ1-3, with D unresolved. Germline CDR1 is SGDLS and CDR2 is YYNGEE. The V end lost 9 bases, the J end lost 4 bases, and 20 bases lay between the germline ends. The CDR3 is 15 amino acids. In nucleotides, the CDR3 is TGTGCCACCTCCCCTTTCGGGGTTGGAGGAAACACCATATATTTT. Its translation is CATSPFGVGGNTIYF.

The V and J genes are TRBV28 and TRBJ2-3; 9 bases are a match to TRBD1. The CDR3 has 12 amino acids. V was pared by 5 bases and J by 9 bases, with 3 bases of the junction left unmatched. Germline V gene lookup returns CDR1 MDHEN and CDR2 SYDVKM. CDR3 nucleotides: TGTGCCAGCAGTACTGACAGGGGGACGCAGTATTTT. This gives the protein CASSTDRGTQYF.

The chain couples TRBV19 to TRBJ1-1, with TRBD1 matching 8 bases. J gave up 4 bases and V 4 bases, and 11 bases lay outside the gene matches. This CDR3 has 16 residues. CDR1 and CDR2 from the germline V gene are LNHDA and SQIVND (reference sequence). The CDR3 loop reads CASSTATGQGLTEAFF. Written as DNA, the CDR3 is TGTGCCAGTAGTACGGCGACCGGACAGGGACTCACTGAAGCTTTCTTT.

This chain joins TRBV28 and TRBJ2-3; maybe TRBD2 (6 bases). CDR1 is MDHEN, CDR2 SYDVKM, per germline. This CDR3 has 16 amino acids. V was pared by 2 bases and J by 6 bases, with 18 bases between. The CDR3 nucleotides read TGTGCCAGCAGTTTAGGCGGGGCGGGCTCTGCGGATACGCAGTATTTT. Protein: CASSLGGAGSADTQYF.

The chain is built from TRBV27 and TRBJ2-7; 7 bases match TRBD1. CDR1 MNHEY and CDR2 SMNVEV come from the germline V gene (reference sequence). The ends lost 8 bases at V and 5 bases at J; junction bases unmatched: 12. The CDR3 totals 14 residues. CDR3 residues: CASCPQGVRNEQYF. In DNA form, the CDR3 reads TGTGCCAGCTGCCCCCAGGGGGTAAGGAACGAGCAGTACTTC.

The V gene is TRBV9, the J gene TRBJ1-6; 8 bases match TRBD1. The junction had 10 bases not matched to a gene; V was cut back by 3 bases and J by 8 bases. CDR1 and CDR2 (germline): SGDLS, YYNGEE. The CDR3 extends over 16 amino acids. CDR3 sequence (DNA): TGTGCCAGCAGCGCGAGATCGACAGGGGTGGATTCACCCCTCCACTTT. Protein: CASSARSTGVDSPLHF.

CDR3 in amino acids: CASSYQGSNSPLHF. The CDR3 bases are TGTGCCAGCAGCTATCAGGGGAGTAATTCACCCCTCCACTTT. J is TRBJ1-6 and V is TRBV5-4; perhaps TRBD1 as D (6 bases). The CDR3 has 14 amino acids. CDR1 is SGHNT, CDR2 YYREEE, per germline (reference sequence). V was shortened by 3 bases and J by 6 bases, with 10 bases between the two germline ends.

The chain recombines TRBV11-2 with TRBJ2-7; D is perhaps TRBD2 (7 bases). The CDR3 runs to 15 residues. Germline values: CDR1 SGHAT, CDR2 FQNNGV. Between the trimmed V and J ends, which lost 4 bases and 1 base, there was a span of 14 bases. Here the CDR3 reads CASSSIGGPSYEQYF. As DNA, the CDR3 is TGTGCCAGCAGCTCAATCGGGGGGCCTTCCTACGAGCAGTACTTC.

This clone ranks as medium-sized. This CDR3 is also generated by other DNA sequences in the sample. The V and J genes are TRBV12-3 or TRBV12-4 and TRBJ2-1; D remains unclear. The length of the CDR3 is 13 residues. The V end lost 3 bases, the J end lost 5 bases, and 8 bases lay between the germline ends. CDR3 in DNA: TGTGCCAGCAGTTTTTTACAAAACAATGAGCAGTTCTTC. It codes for CASSFLQNNEQFF.